This T cell receptor beta chain was identified in a study of blood T cell repertoires in COVID-19. About the study: There were acute and convalescent COVID-19 samples, and they came from the United States, Italy and Spain. T cells, B-cell-depleted T cells, or PBMCs provided the cDNA or gDNA that served as material.

CDR1 and CDR2 from the germline V gene are MDHEN and SYDVKM. The CDR3 extends over 14 amino acids. V trimming: 7 bases; J trimming: 5 bases; junction bases outside the gene matches: 6. Authors' methods: Nucleated cell counts were estimated from reference gene primer amplification. Profiled with immunoSEQ multiplex PCR; TCRdb holds only in-frame clones, not every one. Clone size and V and J calls were adopted from that table, with D and trimming inferred from the DNA. The sample includes over 70,000 clones, around 90% seen only once; the top ten take 6.7%. V is TRBV28 and J is TRBJ1-5; 9 bases match TRBD1. The TCR sequence derives from a man younger than 35 with COVID-19, enrolled during active disease. Specimen: peripheral blood. The CDR3 sequence is CASTSGTGYQPQHF. Written as DNA, the CDR3 is TGTGCCAGCACCTCCGGGACAGGGTATCAGCCCCAGCATTTT.